Reported below is one TCR beta chain. Its antigen is unidentified. Measured with immunoSEQ multiplex PCR; TCRdb has only the in-frame clones, and not every one. This sample carries 25,000 to 35,000 clones, approximately 93% of them seen once, and the ten largest clones take roughly 0.72%. Trimming took off 5 bases at V and 1 base at J, with 12 bases between the two ends. This CDR3 contains 14 residues. CDR1 and CDR2 (germline): SNHLY, FYNNEI. The sample is drawn from a study of graft-versus-host responses after intestinal transplantation. As for the study in general: Anti-thymocyte globulin induction was given to all recipients, followed by tacrolimus and steroids for 3 to 4 years.

Study outcomes and limitations: The authors found GvH clones in recipient marrow, some appearing first in ileum or blood. The presence of high graft-versus-host to host-versus-graft clonal ratios in allografts characterized patients with graft-donor T cell macrochimerism.

This receptor was taken from a human patient who received an intestinal transplant, so some T cells may come from the graft donor. The starting material was PBMCs, obtained about ten weeks after intestinal transplant. The chain combines TRBV2 with TRBJ2-7; D not certain. CDR3 residues: CASSWSNPSYEQYF. CDR3 nucleotides: TGTGCCAGCAGTTGGTCAAACCCGTCCTACGAGCAGTACTTC.